A selection of T cell receptor beta chains follows, all from one sample in a study of blood T cell repertoires in COVID-19. Clones were read by immunoSEQ multiplex PCR, and TCRdb kept only the in-frame ones, dropping some. The data hold a few hundred thousand clones, with 88% observed a single time. Sequenced: peripheral blood. The receptors derive from a woman in her 70s with COVID-19, enrolled during active disease. Both conserved end residues are part of each CDR3. Each record gives: D gene, V gene, clone size, J gene, CDR3 DNA, CDR3 protein. A D gene is named only where the DNA matches it firmly. Not all rows give a size; the values are once, few, many and, for expanded clones, a class.

d_call: .
v_call: TRBV4-1
clone_size: .
j_call: TRBJ1-2
cdr3_nt: TGCGCCAGCAGCCAGGACAGAAGACCGGACTATGGCTACACCTTC
cdr3_aa: CASSQDRRPDYGYTF

d_call: TRBD1
v_call: TRBV9
clone_size: .
j_call: TRBJ1-6
cdr3_nt: TGTGCCAGCAGCGCCCGACAGGGGGACTCACCCCTCCACTTT
cdr3_aa: CASSARQGDSPLHF

d_call: .
v_call: TRBV19
clone_size: .
j_call: TRBJ1-5
cdr3_nt: TGTGCCAGTAGTATACAAATTGCCGGGAGTCATAGCAATCAGCCCCAGCATTTT
cdr3_aa: CASSIQIAGSHSNQPQHF

d_call: .
v_call: TRBV9
clone_size: .
j_call: TRBJ2-2
cdr3_nt: TGTGCCAGCAGAAACGGGGTTGACGGGGAGCTGTTTTTT
cdr3_aa: CASRNGVDGELFF

d_call: .
v_call: TRBV15
clone_size: .
j_call: TRBJ2-7
cdr3_nt: TGTGCCACCAGCAGAGATCGGGGGTCCTACGAGCAGTACTTC
cdr3_aa: CATSRDRGSYEQYF

d_call: TRBD2
v_call: TRBV7-9
clone_size: .
j_call: TRBJ2-7
cdr3_nt: TGTGCCAGCAGGCGGGAGGGCCTATACGAGCAGTACTTC
cdr3_aa: CASRREGLYEQYF

d_call: TRBD1
v_call: TRBV5-8
clone_size: .
j_call: TRBJ1-1
cdr3_nt: TGTGCCAGCAGCTTGGATCCAGGGGGAGACACTGAAGCTTTCTTT
cdr3_aa: CASSLDPGGDTEAFF

d_call: .
v_call: TRBV6-6
clone_size: .
j_call: TRBJ1-5
cdr3_nt: TGTGCCAGCAGTTACCCATCTGACAGATACGAGCATTTT
cdr3_aa: CASSYPSDRYEHF

d_call: TRBD2
v_call: TRBV18
clone_size: .
j_call: TRBJ2-2
cdr3_nt: TGTGCCAGCTCACCGGGACTAGCGGGGACCGGGGAGCTGTTTTTT
cdr3_aa: CASSPGLAGTGELFF

d_call: TRBD1
v_call: TRBV5-4
clone_size: .
j_call: TRBJ1-1
cdr3_nt: TGTGCCAGCAGCTTAGGAGACAGGGGGCTATGGAACACTGAAGCTTTCTTT
cdr3_aa: CASSLGDRGLWNTEAFF

d_call: TRBD1
v_call: TRBV4-1
clone_size: .
j_call: TRBJ1-5
cdr3_nt: TGCGCCAGCAGCTTCGGACAGGGGGCATCTCGCAATCAGCCCCAGCATTTT
cdr3_aa: CASSFGQGASRNQPQHF

d_call: TRBD1
v_call: TRBV28
clone_size: .
j_call: TRBJ1-2
cdr3_nt: TGTGCCATAATCACCGGGACAGGGAACTATGGCTACACCTTC
cdr3_aa: CAIITGTGNYGYTF

d_call: .
v_call: TRBV3-1/TRBV3-2
clone_size: .
j_call: TRBJ2-4
cdr3_nt: TGTGCCAGCAGCCGCAACTTAGCCAAAAACATTCAGTACTTC
cdr3_aa: CASSRNLAKNIQYF

d_call: TRBD2
v_call: TRBV5-1
clone_size: .
j_call: TRBJ2-3
cdr3_nt: TGCGCCAGCAGCTCAGGACTAGCGGACACAGATACGCAGTATTTT
cdr3_aa: CASSSGLADTDTQYF

d_call: .
v_call: TRBV15
clone_size: .
j_call: TRBJ1-4
cdr3_nt: TGTGCCACCAGCAGAGACGGGGGGGCTGAAAAACTGTTTTTT
cdr3_aa: CATSRDGGAEKLFF

d_call: TRBD1
v_call: TRBV6-5
clone_size: .
j_call: TRBJ1-5
cdr3_nt: TGTGCCAGCACCAGTACAGGGGGGAGCAATCAGCCCCAGCATTTT
cdr3_aa: CASTSTGGSNQPQHF

d_call: .
v_call: TRBV14
clone_size: .
j_call: TRBJ1-1
cdr3_nt: TGTGCCAGCAGCCATTCGGGTCAAGGCACTGAAGCTTTCTTT
cdr3_aa: CASSHSGQGTEAFF

d_call: TRBD1
v_call: TRBV27
clone_size: .
j_call: TRBJ1-2
cdr3_nt: TGTGCCAGCAGTGCGGACAGGGAGGTCGGTGGCTACACCTTC
cdr3_aa: CASSADREVGGYTF

d_call: .
v_call: TRBV7-9
clone_size: .
j_call: TRBJ1-2
cdr3_nt: TGTGCCAGCAGCTTAGATGCAGGTGCCCATTCTAACTATGGCTACACCTTC
cdr3_aa: CASSLDAGAHSNYGYTF

d_call: .
v_call: TRBV5-1
clone_size: .
j_call: TRBJ1-5
cdr3_nt: TGCGCCAGCAGCTTGGAGTCAGGCGGGGGTCAGCCCCAGCATTTT
cdr3_aa: CASSLESGGGQPQHF

d_call: .
v_call: TRBV19
clone_size: .
j_call: TRBJ1-5
cdr3_nt: TGTGCCAGTAGTGGGCAGGGAAGGAGTCAGCCCCAGCATTTT
cdr3_aa: CASSGQGRSQPQHF

d_call: TRBD1
v_call: TRBV19
clone_size: .
j_call: TRBJ1-1
cdr3_nt: TGTGCCAGTCGAAACGACAGGGACACTGAAGCTTTCTTT
cdr3_aa: CASRNDRDTEAFF

d_call: TRBD1
v_call: TRBV28
clone_size: .
j_call: TRBJ1-4
cdr3_nt: TGTGCCAGCAGTTCCCCCGGGACAGGGCGAGGAAAACTGTTTTTT
cdr3_aa: CASSSPGTGRGKLFF

d_call: TRBD1
v_call: TRBV19
clone_size: few
j_call: TRBJ1-4
cdr3_nt: TGTGCCAGTAGCATCCGGGGGGGACAGATCAATGAAAAACTGTTTTTT
cdr3_aa: CASSIRGGQINEKLFF

d_call: .
v_call: TRBV7-9
clone_size: .
j_call: TRBJ2-1
cdr3_nt: TGTGCCAGCAGCTTACTTAGTAGCACTGAGCAGTTCTTC
cdr3_aa: CASSLLSSTEQFF

d_call: TRBD1
v_call: TRBV28
clone_size: .
j_call: TRBJ1-3
cdr3_nt: TGTGCCAGCCGGACAGGGGACTACTCTGGAAACACCATATATTTT
cdr3_aa: CASRTGDYSGNTIYF

d_call: .
v_call: TRBV6-5
clone_size: .
j_call: TRBJ1-5
cdr3_nt: TGTGCCAGCAGCCTATATCCGGGCAATCAGCCCCAGCATTTT
cdr3_aa: CASSLYPGNQPQHF

d_call: TRBD1
v_call: TRBV7-3
clone_size: .
j_call: TRBJ1-2
cdr3_nt: TGTGCCAGCAGCCGAAGGGAGCCGGGACAGGGAAGCTATGGCTACACCTTC
cdr3_aa: CASSRREPGQGSYGYTF

d_call: TRBD1
v_call: TRBV28
clone_size: .
j_call: TRBJ2-5
cdr3_nt: TGTGCCACCTTCCGGGGACAGCAGCAAGAGACCCAGTACTTC
cdr3_aa: CATFRGQQQETQYF

d_call: .
v_call: TRBV2
clone_size: many
j_call: TRBJ2-1
cdr3_nt: TGTGCCAGCAGTGCGGTGCGGTACAATGAGCAGTTCTTC
cdr3_aa: CASSAVRYNEQFF

d_call: .
v_call: TRBV28
clone_size: .
j_call: TRBJ1-1
cdr3_nt: TGTGCCAGCAGTTCTCGGGGGGCGGTGAACACTGAAGCTTTCTTT
cdr3_aa: CASSSRGAVNTEAFF

d_call: .
v_call: TRBV6-5
clone_size: .
j_call: TRBJ1-1
cdr3_nt: TGTGCCAGCAGGGCCTCAGTCATGAACACTGAAGCTTTCTTT
cdr3_aa: CASRASVMNTEAFF

d_call: TRBD2
v_call: TRBV19
clone_size: .
j_call: TRBJ2-3
cdr3_nt: TGTGCCAGTAGTACTTCACTAGCGGGAGGGCCGGATACGCAGTATTTT
cdr3_aa: CASSTSLAGGPDTQYF

d_call: TRBD1
v_call: TRBV30
clone_size: .
j_call: TRBJ1-3
cdr3_nt: TGTGCCTGGAGTCGGGGACAGGGCCCTGGAAACACCATATATTTT
cdr3_aa: CAWSRGQGPGNTIYF

d_call: TRBD1
v_call: TRBV5-1
clone_size: .
j_call: TRBJ1-6
cdr3_nt: TGCGCCAGCAGCTTGGCCACAGGGGGCAAAGAACCCCTCCACTTT
cdr3_aa: CASSLATGGKEPLHF

d_call: .
v_call: TRBV19
clone_size: .
j_call: TRBJ2-7
cdr3_nt: TGTGCCACCTCAAAAGCATCCGTTACCTACGAGCAGTACTTC
cdr3_aa: CATSKASVTYEQYF

d_call: TRBD1
v_call: TRBV3-1/TRBV3-2
clone_size: .
j_call: TRBJ2-1
cdr3_nt: TGTGCCAGCAGCCAGACCGGACAGGGTTTGAATGAGCAGTTCTTC
cdr3_aa: CASSQTGQGLNEQFF

d_call: .
v_call: TRBV30
clone_size: .
j_call: TRBJ1-6
cdr3_nt: TGTGCCTGGAGCCCGGGTGTTATCTCCTATAATTCACCCCTCCACTTT
cdr3_aa: CAWSPGVISYNSPLHF

d_call: TRBD2
v_call: TRBV6-5
clone_size: .
j_call: TRBJ2-1
cdr3_nt: TGTGCCAGCAGTCCTAGCGGGAGGTACAATGAGCAGTTCTTC
cdr3_aa: CASSPSGRYNEQFF

d_call: TRBD1
v_call: TRBV7-9
clone_size: .
j_call: TRBJ1-4
cdr3_nt: TGTGCCAGCAGCTTAGGTACAGGGGCAATGGAAAAACTGTTTTTT
cdr3_aa: CASSLGTGAMEKLFF

d_call: .
v_call: TRBV14
clone_size: .
j_call: TRBJ2-7
cdr3_nt: TGTGCCAGCAGCCCTCGTGGAGGGGGCAGGTCCTACGAGCAGTACTTC
cdr3_aa: CASSPRGGGRSYEQYF

d_call: .
v_call: TRBV7-2
clone_size: .
j_call: TRBJ2-4
cdr3_nt: TGTGCCAGCAGCACATTTGCCCGTATGGGCTACGGTAACATTCAGTACTTC
cdr3_aa: CASSTFARMGYGNIQYF